The 32 T cell receptor beta chains given below trace back to one sample, sequenced in a study of technical replicates of blood from a handful of donors. Sequencing was performed with immunoSEQ multiplex PCR; in TCRdb, only in-frame clones are kept and a portion is missing. The data show tens of thousands of clones, approximately 90% seen once. Sequencing used PBMCs. The receptor source for this set is a human donor in good health. Some clones in this sample may be carry-over from other donors' samples.

The table lists this clone with a count of one. This sequence joins TRBV6-5 and TRBJ1-4; unclear D gene. Germline V CDR1 and CDR2: MNHEY, SVGAGI. The ends were cut back, 8 bases at V and 7 bases at J, with 14 bases in the middle. The CDR3 runs to 13 residues. The CDR3 sequence is CASRLLRGEKLFF. CDR3 nucleotides: TGTGCCAGCCGTTTGCTCCGAGGTGAAAAACTGTTTTTT.

The chain links TRBV23-1 to TRBJ1-6; TRBD1 matches at 9 bases. TRBV23-1 is treated as an ORF (open reading frame) with a function not yet certain. This CDR3 has 15 amino acids. This CDR3 is CAIVVGQGTGSPLHF. The CDR3 DNA sequence: TGCGCGATTGTTGTGGGACAGGGAACGGGATCACCCCTCCACTTT.

This clone has just one count. J is TRBJ2-7 and V is TRBV13, with 11 bases identical to TRBD2. V dropped 2 bases and J dropped 6; count of bases not matched to a gene: 6. CDR3 length: 15 amino acids. The germline gives CDR1 PRHDT, CDR2 FYEKMQ (reference sequence). The CDR3 DNA reads as TGTGCCAGCAGCTTATGGGGTAGCGGGGGGGCCGAGCAGTACTTC. It yields the protein CASSLWGSGGAEQYF.

In its sample, this clone ranks as medium-sized. CDR3 nucleotides: TGTGCCAGCAGCTTAGAGACTAGCGGAAAATACAATGAGCAGTTCTTC. Translated, it gives CASSLETSGKYNEQFF. The genes are TRBV7-6 and TRBJ2-1, with 9 bases lining up with TRBD2. This CDR3 is 16 amino acids long. CDR1 and CDR2 from the germline V gene are SGHVS and FNYEAQ. V was clipped by 1 base and J by 4 bases; unmatched bases: 5. The whole variable domain, remainder taken from reference TRBV7-6 and TRBJ2-1, is GAGVSQSPRYKVTKRGQDVALRCDPISGHVSLYWYRQALGQGPEFLTYFNYEAQQDKSGLPNDRFSAERPEGSISTLTIQRTEQRDSAMYRCASSLETSGKYNEQFFGPGTRLTVL.

The J gene is TRBJ2-7, the V gene TRBV6-5; 8 bases are a match to TRBD2. The length of the CDR3 is 15 residues. J gave up 3 bases and V 1 base, and 5 bases lay outside the gene matches. Germline V gene lookup returns CDR1 MNHEY and CDR2 SVGAGI. The CDR3 is CASSYFGTSIYEQYF. Written as DNA, the CDR3 is TGTGCCAGCAGTTACTTTGGGACTAGTATCTACGAGCAGTACTTC.

This rearrangement joins TRBV20-1 to TRBJ2-5; D may be TRBD1 (7 bases). Germline-derived CDR1 and CDR2 are DFQATT and SNEGSKA (reference sequence). Trimming cost V 7 bases and J 5 bases, with 11 bases left between them. CDR3 length: 11 residues. CDR3 residues: CSVRGAETQYF. The CDR3 DNA reads as TGCAGTGTCAGGGGGGCGGAGACCCAGTACTTC.

V is TRBV7-6 and J is TRBJ2-3, with 15 bases lining up with TRBD2. The CDR3 totals 16 residues. The germline V gene encodes CDR1 SGHVS and CDR2 FNYEAQ. Unmatched junction bases numbered 5, after V lost 5 bases and J lost 5 bases. CDR3 coding DNA: TGTGCCAGCAGCCCCGGACTAGCGGGAGGGATAGATACGCAGTATTTT. This sequence encodes CASSPGLAGGIDTQYF. The whole variable domain, remainder taken from reference TRBV7-6 and TRBJ2-3, is GAGVSQSPRYKVTKRGQDVALRCDPISGHVSLYWYRQALGQGPEFLTYFNYEAQQDKSGLPNDRFSAERPEGSISTLTIQRTEQRDSAMYRCASSPGLAGGIDTQYFGPGTRLTVL.

The CDR3 DNA reads as TGTGCCAGCAGTTACGAAACAGGGACAAATTCACCCCTCCACTTT. Translated: CASSYETGTNSPLHF. This chain joins TRBV6-5 and TRBJ1-6; TRBD1 is a possible D gene (6 bases). The V and J ends lost 2 bases and 7 bases respectively, with 12 bases between them. The CDR3 contains 15 residues. Germline V gives CDR1 MNHEY, CDR2 SVGAGI.

V and J are TRBV7-3 and TRBJ2-7; D ambiguous. Germline CDR1 reads SGHTA; CDR2 reads FQGTGA. CDR3 length: 14 amino acids. Trimming took 5 bases from V and 1 from J, leaving 12 bases between them. The CDR3 spells CASSPNSGSYEQYF. Here the CDR3 DNA reads TGTGCCAGCAGCCCCAACTCAGGTTCCTACGAGCAGTACTTC.

The rearrangement joins TRBV6-1 to TRBJ1-2, with TRBD1 identical over 8 bases. V gave up 5 bases and J gave up 7 bases; unmatched junction bases: 3. The CDR3 loop spans 12 amino acids. Germline V gene lookup returns CDR1 MNHNS and CDR2 SASEGT. In nucleotides, the CDR3 is TGTGCCAGCAGTCGGACAGGGCTTGGCTACACCTTC. Protein: CASSRTGLGYTF.

This clone appeared a single time. The chain uses TRBV5-1 and TRBJ2-7; TRBD1 matches 9 bases. The CDR3 is 15 residues long. Germline CDR1 and CDR2: SGHRS and YFSETQ. J gave up 4 bases and V 2 bases, and 7 bases lay outside the gene matches. The CDR3: CASSFGTGITYEQYF. CDR3 DNA sequence: TGCGCCAGCAGCTTCGGGACAGGGATTACGTACGAGCAGTACTTC.

CDR3 in DNA: TGTGCCAGCAGTGATATAGGGGAGGTCTATGGCTACACCTTC. Its protein is CASSDIGEVYGYTF. The chain is built from TRBV6-1 and TRBJ1-2; tentative D call: TRBD1 (5 bases). Germline V gives CDR1 MNHNS, CDR2 SASEGT. There are 14 residues in the CDR3. V gave up 3 bases and J gave up 4 bases, with 12 bases separating them.

The chain carries TRBV5-1 and TRBJ2-5, with 8 bases lining up with TRBD1. After removal of 5 bases from V and 5 bases from J, the junction contained 11 bases not matched to a gene. Germline V gene data show CDR1 as SGHRS and CDR2 as YFSETQ. This CDR3 is 15 amino acids long. The CDR3 DNA follows: TGCGCCAGCAGACCGACAGGGGATAAGGGGGAGACCCAGTACTTC. Translating gives CASRPTGDKGETQYF.

DNA for the CDR3: TGTGCCAGCAGCACAGCGGGAGGGGCCTACAATGAGCAGTTCTTC. Translated: CASSTAGGAYNEQFF. J is TRBJ2-1 and V is TRBV9; TRBD2 matches at 10 bases. Germline V CDR1 and CDR2: SGDLS, YYNGEE. CDR3 length: 15 residues. V lost 4 bases to trimming and J lost 2 bases; unmatched junction nucleotides: 3.

V and J are TRBV6-5 and TRBJ1-5, with D uncertain. CDR3 length: 16 amino acids. Deletions cut 4 bases from V and 0 bases from J, with 13 bases between. Looked up from germline, CDR1 is MNHEY and CDR2 is SVGAGI. CDR3 DNA: TGTGCCAGCAGTTCATCGAGAGCCTATAGCAATCAGCCCCAGCATTTT. Protein sequence: CASSSSRAYSNQPQHF.

The J gene is TRBJ1-2, the V gene TRBV6-6; D is possibly TRBD1 (6 bases). Trimming removed 6 bases from V and 4 bases from J, with 9 bases in between. Germline V CDR1 and CDR2: MNHNY, SVGAGI (reference sequence). There are 12 residues in the CDR3. The CDR3 here is CASSQDSYGYTF. In DNA, the CDR3 is TGTGCCAGCAGCCAGGACAGCTATGGCTACACCTTC.

The genes are TRBV5-1 and TRBJ2-7; no reliable D call. Germline V lookup: CDR1 SGHRS, CDR2 YFSETQ. The length of the CDR3 is 13 residues. V gave up 1 base and J gave up 1 base, with 6 bases separating them. The CDR3 loop is CASSLLASYEQYF. The CDR3 bases are TGCGCCAGCAGCTTGCTTGCGTCCTACGAGCAGTACTTC.

This chain joins TRBV30 and TRBJ2-5; 14 bases fit TRBD2. CDR3 length: 15 amino acids. Germline assignment: CDR1 GTSNPN and CDR2 SVGIG (reference sequence). With 3 bases clipped from V and 5 bases from J, the junction kept 5 bases outside the gene matches. The CDR3 DNA reads TGTGCCTGGAGGGGGACTAGCGGGAGTTTGGAGACCCAGTACTTC. Translation gives CAWRGTSGSLETQYF.

The chain carries TRBV9 and TRBJ1-2; tentatively, D is TRBD1 (6 bases). The V gene lost 0 bases and the J gene lost 0 bases, with 6 bases spanning the gap. Germline V gene sequence: CDR1 SGDLS, CDR2 YYNGEE. The CDR3 length is 14 residues. The CDR3 here is CASSVAGANYGYTF. CDR3 sequence (DNA): TGTGCCAGCAGCGTAGCAGGGGCTAACTATGGCTACACCTTC.

This chain connects TRBV4-3 to TRBJ2-7, with 7 bases identical to TRBD2. Germline loops: CDR1 LGHNA, CDR2 YSLEER. The CDR3 spans 14 residues. With V trimmed by 6 bases and J by 1 base, 6 bases remained unmatched. Here the CDR3 DNA reads TGCGCCAGCAGTCCTTTTAGCGGGTCCTACGAGCAGTACTTC. The encoded protein is CASSPFSGSYEQYF.

The J gene is TRBJ1-2, the V gene TRBV19, with 7 positions matching TRBD1. The CDR3 has 13 amino acids. The V segment lost 7 bases and the J segment 3 bases; nucleotides outside the gene matches: 5. The V gene's germline CDR1 is LNHDA and CDR2 SQIVND (reference sequence). The CDR3 sequence: CASTQGKDYGYTF. The CDR3 DNA sequence: TGTGCCAGTACACAGGGGAAGGACTATGGCTACACCTTC.

The rearrangement joins TRBV4-1 to TRBJ1-2, with D possibly being TRBD1 (6 bases). This CDR3 region has 13 residues. In germline, CDR1 is MGHRA, CDR2 YSYEKL. Trimming shortened V by 1 base and J by 8 bases, and 11 bases separated the two germline ends. The CDR3 nucleotides are TGCGCCAGCAGCCAAGTTGGGGGCCCAGGCTACACCTTC. As protein: CASSQVGGPGYTF.

This clone showed up just once. The chain couples TRBV5-1 to TRBJ2-7, with 12 nucleotides matching TRBD2. The CDR3 consists of 15 residues. V shed 4 bases and J 2 bases; nucleotides not matched to a gene: 4. Per germline, CDR1 SGHRS and CDR2 YFSETQ. DNA for the CDR3: TGCGCCAGCAGCCTCCCTAGCGGGGGGGCCTACGAGCAGTACTTC. Its translation: CASSLPSGGAYEQYF.

This clone was seen more than once but under ten times. The chain uses TRBV25-1 and TRBJ1-1, with D unresolved. The CDR3 is 11 amino acids. Trimming shortened V by 5 bases and J by 1 base, and 2 bases separated the two germline ends. CDR1 MGHDK and CDR2 SYGVNS come from the germline V gene. CDR3 amino acids: CASSQNTEAFF. CDR3 DNA sequence: TGTGCCAGCAGTCAGAACACTGAAGCTTTCTTT.

V usage is TRBV7-3 and J usage is TRBJ1-1, with a possible D match to TRBD1 (6 bases). Germline assignment: CDR1 SGHTA and CDR2 FQGTGA. V was shortened by 2 bases and J by 1 base, with 11 bases between the two germline ends. The CDR3 loop spans 15 amino acids. The DNA for the CDR3 is TGTGCCAGCAGCTTACAAGACAGGTCGAACACTGAAGCTTTCTTT. Protein: CASSLQDRSNTEAFF. The entire variable domain, with the rest obtained from reference TRBV7-3 and TRBJ1-1, is as follows: GAGVSQTPSNKVTEKGKYVELRCDPISGHTALYWYRQSLGQGPEFLIYFQGTGAADDSGLPNDRFFAVRPEGSVSTLKIQRTERGDSAVYLCASSLQDRSNTEAFFGQGTRLTVV.

The V call is TRBV27, the J call TRBJ2-5, with 10 nucleotides matching TRBD1. The CDR3 sequence is 17 residues long. V lost 2 bases, J lost 4 bases, and 10 bases stayed unmatched. The germline gives CDR1 MNHEY, CDR2 SMNVEV (reference sequence). CDR3 protein: CASSLLTTGGFRETQYF. The DNA of the CDR3 is TGTGCCAGCAGTTTACTGACGACAGGGGGCTTCAGAGAGACCCAGTACTTC.

The chain recombines TRBV4-2 with TRBJ1-6, with 9 bases that match TRBD1. This CDR3 has 14 amino acids. Germline trimming cut 4 bases from V and 7 bases from J; bases unmatched to any gene: 2. Germline loops: CDR1 LGHNA, CDR2 YNFKEQ. The CDR3 nucleotides are TGTGCCAGCAGCCCGGGACAGGGAAATTCACCCCTCCACTTT. Protein product: CASSPGQGNSPLHF.

CDR3 in DNA: TGCGCCAGCACCCGAGGGACTAGCGGGGGGGCGAGCGGGGAGCTGTTTTTT. Translating it yields CASTRGTSGGASGELFF. The chain carries TRBV4-1 and TRBJ2-2, with 16 nucleotides matching TRBD2. Per the germline V gene, CDR1 is MGHRA and CDR2 is YSYEKL. The junction had 9 bases not matched to a gene; V was cut back by 7 bases and J by 7 bases. CDR3 length: 17 amino acids.

The chain links TRBV30 to TRBJ2-1; D perhaps matches TRBD1 (6 bases). There are 13 residues in the CDR3. Trimming cost V 3 bases and J 6 bases, with 12 bases left between them. CDR1 is GTSNPN, CDR2 SVGIG, per germline (reference sequence). CDR3 in DNA: TGTGCCTGGAGCCCCGGGACAACCAATGAGCAGTTCTTC. Protein: CAWSPGTTNEQFF.

The chain couples TRBV4-1 to TRBJ2-7; 9 bases are shared with TRBD2. CDR3 length: 16 residues. With 0 bases clipped from V and 0 bases from J, the junction kept 3 bases outside the gene matches. Germline loops: CDR1 MGHRA, CDR2 YSYEKL. CDR3 nucleotides: TGCGCCAGCAGCCAAGAGACTAGCGGAGCCTCCTACGAGCAGTACTTC. Protein: CASSQETSGASYEQYF.

The chain carries TRBV19 and TRBJ2-5, with 14 bases that match TRBD2. CDR1 and CDR2 from the germline V gene are LNHDA and SQIVND (reference sequence). The CDR3 length is 15 residues. Trimming cost V 4 bases and J 8 bases; bases outside gene matches: 6. CDR3 protein: CASSTGTSGSKTQYF. The DNA of the CDR3 is TGTGCCAGTAGTACCGGGACTAGCGGGAGTAAAACCCAGTACTTC.

J is TRBJ2-2 and V is TRBV4-3; weak D call: TRBD1 (6 bases). Between the trimmed V and J ends, which lost 7 bases and 0 bases, there was a span of 12 bases. Germline V gene lookup returns CDR1 LGHNA and CDR2 YSLEER. This CDR3 is built from 15 residues. This chain's CDR3 is CASNRDITNTGELFF. CDR3 in DNA: TGCGCCAGCAACCGGGACATCACGAACACCGGGGAGCTGTTTTTT.